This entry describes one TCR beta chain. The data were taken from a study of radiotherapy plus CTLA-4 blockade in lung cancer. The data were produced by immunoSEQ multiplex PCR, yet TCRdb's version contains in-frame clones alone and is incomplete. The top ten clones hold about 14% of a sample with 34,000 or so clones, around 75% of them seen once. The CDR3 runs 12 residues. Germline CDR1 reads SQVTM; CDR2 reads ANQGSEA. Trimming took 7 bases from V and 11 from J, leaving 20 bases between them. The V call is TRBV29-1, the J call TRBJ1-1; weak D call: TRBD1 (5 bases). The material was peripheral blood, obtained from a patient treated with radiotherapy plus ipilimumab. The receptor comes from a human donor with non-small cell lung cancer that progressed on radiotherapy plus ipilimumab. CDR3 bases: TGCAGCGCCATTAGTGGGTCGGAGGGGGCTTTCTTT. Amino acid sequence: CSAISGSEGAFF.